The entry below gives a single T cell receptor beta chain sequence along with its context. The record originates from a study of blood T cell repertoires in COVID-19. On the study more broadly: PBMCs, B-cell-depleted T cells, or T cells provided the cDNA or gDNA that made up the material.

The authors' processing: Scientists estimated how many nucleated cells there were by amplifying reference gene primers. The table came from immunoSEQ multiplex PCR; TCRdb's copy has only in-frame clones and leaves some out. The V and J calls and clone size are taken from that table; D and trimming were inferred from the DNA. The table lists over 130,000 clones, roughly 80% of them singletons, with about 4% in the top ten. Germline CDR1 SGHRS, CDR2 YFSETQ. V was shortened by 2 bases and J by 4 bases, with 9 bases between the two germline ends. The CDR3 length is 13 residues. The chain uses TRBV5-1 and TRBJ1-2; D call uncertain. Sequencing input: peripheral blood. This clonotype originated in an elderly woman with acute or convalescent COVID-19. The CDR3 DNA reads TGCGCCAGCAGCTTTTCGGGGATCTATGGCTACACCTTC. Its translation: CASSFSGIYGYTF.